This TCR beta chain derives from a study of blood T cell repertoires in COVID-19. On the study more broadly: Italy, Spain and the United States were the sources of the convalescent and acute COVID-19 samples. Nucleic acid was either cDNA or gDNA, and it came from T cells, B-cell-depleted T cells, or PBMCs.

TCRdb keeps only in-frame clones here, not all; method: immunoSEQ multiplex PCR. The sample has approximately 350,000 clones; 75% to 90% are singletons. The CDR3 spans 16 residues. Germline assignment: CDR1 MNHEY and CDR2 SMNVEV (reference sequence). V was clipped by 0 bases and J by 0 bases, with 9 bases between them. Recruitment covered about 25 US areas and drew participants whose ages spanned roughly 18 to 90 years. Recovered Cohort 3 donors showed two negative PCRs, clearance, or symptom resolution. The clonotype was recovered from a man in his late teens or twenties who had recovered from COVID-19. The chain joins TRBV27 to TRBJ2-1; D remains ambiguous. The specimen was PBMCs or T cells enriched from blood (not recorded which). The CDR3 protein is CASSLSVTSSYNEQFF. CDR3 DNA sequence: TGTGCCAGCAGTTTATCCGTAACGAGCTCCTACAATGAGCAGTTCTTC.